This T cell receptor beta chain came from a study of cytomegalovirus exposure and HLA in healthy donors. PCR primers comprised 60 Vbeta and 13 Jbeta primers. Some clones are missing from TCRdb's copy, which holds only in-frame ones; the method was immunoSEQ multiplex PCR. The table lists roughly 50,000 clones. Study-wide results and caveats: A few of the chains that were CMV-associated were confirmed in vitro to be specific for CMV antigens.

This CDR3 spans 15 amino acids. CDR1 and CDR2 from the germline V gene are LNHDA and SQIVND (reference sequence). Concerning this clone: No antigen is known for it.

The chain has TRBV19 and TRBJ2-5; 7 bases fit TRBD1. The end of the DNA aligns better with TRBJ2-7, so the J call may be wrong. The sequence derives from a woman aged 40 to 50 in good health and CMV-seronegative. The sequenced sample was PBMCs. The CDR3 region has the DNA TGTGCCACCCCACAGGGGCCGAGAAGCTCCTACGAGCAGTACTTC. Translated, it gives CATPQGPRSSYEQYF.